Listed below are T cell receptor beta chains from one sample, sequenced in a study of siplizumab effects on memory and regulatory T cells. Data came from immunoSEQ multiplex PCR; TCRdb stores just in-frame clones and leaves some out. Of approximately 82,000 clones in the sample, over 80% are singletons; the top ten hold approximately 1.4%. The source material was Tregs sorted from blood. The receptors come from a human donor in good health. Both conserved end residues are part of each CDR3. Fields, in order: D gene, J gene, V gene, clone size, CDR3 DNA, CDR3 protein. The D gene is left open where the match is weak. Expanded clones are given a class, and other clones once, few, many or no size at all.

d_gene: .; j_gene: TRBJ2-5; v_gene: TRBV11-3; abundance: .; CDR3nt: TGTGCCAGCAGTAAGGGGGAGACCCAGTACTTC; CDR3aa: CASSKGETQYF
d_gene: .; j_gene: TRBJ2-1; v_gene: TRBV2; abundance: .; CDR3nt: TGTGCCAGCACCTCGCGGGGGCAGCAGTTCTTC; CDR3aa: CASTSRGQQFF
d_gene: .; j_gene: TRBJ1-3; v_gene: TRBV6-5; abundance: .; CDR3nt: TGTGCCAGCAGTCCTACCTACTCTGGAAACACCATATATTTT; CDR3aa: CASSPTYSGNTIYF
d_gene: .; j_gene: TRBJ2-3; v_gene: TRBV7-9; abundance: .; CDR3nt: TGTGCCAGCAGCGCCCGTATAGTACACACAGATACGCAGTATTTT; CDR3aa: CASSARIVHTDTQYF
d_gene: .; j_gene: TRBJ1-1; v_gene: TRBV30; abundance: .; CDR3nt: TGTGCCGGAGGGGACACTGAAGCTTTCTTT; CDR3aa: CAGGDTEAFF
d_gene: .; j_gene: TRBJ1-1; v_gene: TRBV6-4; abundance: .; CDR3nt: TGTGCCAGCAGGGCCTGGGGGGCGCGGAGACTGAACACTGAAGCTTTCTTT; CDR3aa: CASRAWGARRLNTEAFF
d_gene: .; j_gene: TRBJ2-7; v_gene: TRBV28; abundance: .; CDR3nt: TGTGCCAGCAGCCCGGGACGGATCTACGAGCAGTACTTC; CDR3aa: CASSPGRIYEQYF
d_gene: .; j_gene: TRBJ2-2; v_gene: TRBV7-2; abundance: .; CDR3nt: TGTGCCAGGAGAGCGCCAAACACCGGGGAGCTGTTTTTT; CDR3aa: CARRAPNTGELFF
d_gene: .; j_gene: TRBJ1-6; v_gene: TRBV11-2; abundance: .; CDR3nt: TGTGCCAGCAGTTTGGGGCCCCGGACTTCACCCCTCCACTTT; CDR3aa: CASSLGPRTSPLHF
d_gene: TRBD1; j_gene: TRBJ1-2; v_gene: TRBV6-5; abundance: .; CDR3nt: TGTGCCAGCAGATCTAGGACAGGGAGCTACACCTTC; CDR3aa: CASRSRTGSYTF
d_gene: .; j_gene: TRBJ1-1; v_gene: TRBV5-6; abundance: .; CDR3nt: TGTGCCAGCAGCTTTTCAGGCCTTATGAACACTGAAGCTTTCTTT; CDR3aa: CASSFSGLMNTEAFF
d_gene: .; j_gene: TRBJ2-3; v_gene: TRBV7-9; abundance: few; CDR3nt: TGTGCCAGCAGCTTAGTGAGGGCGAACACAGATACGCAGTATTTT; CDR3aa: CASSLVRANTDTQYF
d_gene: .; j_gene: TRBJ1-2; v_gene: TRBV7-2; abundance: few; CDR3nt: TGTGCCAGCAGCACTTACAGGGAGGGAGCCTCCGATGGCTACACCTTC; CDR3aa: CASSTYREGASDGYTF
d_gene: .; j_gene: TRBJ2-7; v_gene: TRBV7-2; abundance: .; CDR3nt: TGTGCCAGCAGCCCGATACAGCGTTACGAGCAGTACTTC; CDR3aa: CASSPIQRYEQYF
d_gene: .; j_gene: TRBJ1-1; v_gene: TRBV7-3; abundance: .; CDR3nt: TGTGCCAGCAGCTTAATAGGGGGGAACACTGAAGCTTTCTTT; CDR3aa: CASSLIGGNTEAFF
d_gene: .; j_gene: TRBJ2-5; v_gene: TRBV30; abundance: .; CDR3nt: TGTGCCTGGAGTTCCGGGATCCAAGAGACCCAGTACTTC; CDR3aa: CAWSSGIQETQYF
d_gene: TRBD2; j_gene: TRBJ2-7; v_gene: TRBV2; abundance: .; CDR3nt: TGTGCCAGCAGTGAGGGACTAGTCTCCTACGAGCAGTACTTC; CDR3aa: CASSEGLVSYEQYF
d_gene: .; j_gene: TRBJ1-1; v_gene: TRBV6-5; abundance: once; CDR3nt: TGTGCCAGCAGGAGGGCCGGGGGCATGAACACTGAAGCTTTCTTT; CDR3aa: CASRRAGGMNTEAFF
d_gene: TRBD1; j_gene: TRBJ1-2; v_gene: TRBV6-1; abundance: .; CDR3nt: TGTGCCAGCAGTGCCCTAGACAGGGGCCATGGCTACACCTTC; CDR3aa: CASSALDRGHGYTF